Sequencing of this T cell receptor beta chain was carried out in a study of T cells in Graves' hyperthyroidism and ophthalmopathy. This clonotype has only a few counts. Its specificity is unknown. RNA transcripts gave rise to amplified TCR beta CDR3 regions. HTBI primers were employed in a first-round RT-PCR of the TCR CDR3. TCRdb reprocessed the multiplex PCR reads with MiXCR, giving one entry per CDR3 protein. The sample holds 550,000 to 800,000 distinct CDR3 sequences, around 17% seen once. General study results and limits: Blood shared most expanded thyroid clonotypes above 0.001.

Germline values: CDR1 SGHTA, CDR2 FQGNSA. The CDR3 runs to 18 residues. V dropped 5 bases and J dropped 0; count of bases not matched to a gene: 7. The chain recombines TRBV7-2 with TRBJ2-5; 15 positions match TRBD2. The receptor was isolated from a man aged 18-30 years with Graves' hyperthyroidism. Sequencing was performed on blood. This CDR3 reads CASSPRTSGRADQETQYF. The CDR3 DNA reads as TGTGCCAGCAGCCCCCGGACTAGCGGGAGGGCGGACCAAGAGACCCAGTACTTC.